The entry below gives a single T cell receptor beta chain sequence along with its context. These data belong to a study of OX40 agonist ivuxolimab in advanced cancers. Study information: Patients achieving partial responses numbered three: one hepatocellular carcinoma case and two cutaneous melanoma cases.

Germline values: CDR1 SGHDT, CDR2 YYEEEE. V gave up 0 bases and J gave up 0 bases, with 0 bases separating them. CDR3 length: 12 amino acids. Method: immunoSEQ multiplex PCR; TCRdb's copy keeps in-frame clones and lacks some. The sample has some 17,000 clones, roughly 89% seen once; the top ten hold roughly 70%. The specimen was CD4+ or CD8+ T cells sorted from blood, collected in a trial of the OX40 agonist ivuxolimab. This chain connects TRBV5-6 to TRBJ2-5; no clear D. This clonotype was sampled from an adult with an advanced solid tumor such as melanoma, head and neck, liver or kidney cancer. CDR3 protein: CASSLDQETQYF. CDR3 DNA: TGTGCCAGCAGCTTGGACCAAGAGACCCAGTACTTC.